These 16 T cell receptor beta chains were all obtained from the same sample, sequenced in a study of T cells in Graves' hyperthyroidism and ophthalmopathy. RNA transcripts gave rise to amplified TCR beta CDR3 regions. The HTBI primer set was used in a first-round RT-PCR of the TCR CDR3. TCRdb ran MiXCR on the multiplex PCR reads and lists one entry per CDR3 protein. This repertoire shows about 640,000 distinct CDR3 sequences, about 20% found once; its top ten account for roughly 30%. Sequenced sample: blood. Receptors were obtained from a man aged 25-40 years with Graves' ophthalmopathy.

This chain connects TRBV9 to TRBJ1-1, with D perhaps matching TRBD1 (6 bases). V dropped 4 bases and J dropped 0 bases, with 16 bases sitting between them. Germline CDR1 is SGDLS and CDR2 is YYNGEE. The CDR3 sequence is 16 residues long. CDR3: CASSTLDSPMNTEAFF. The CDR3 DNA reads TGTGCCAGCAGCACACTGGACAGCCCAATGAACACTGAAGCTTTCTTT.

This clonotype was detected ten times or more. This chain uses TRBV11-2 with TRBJ2-1; TRBD2 agrees at 7 bases. The junction had 4 bases not matched to a gene; V was cut back by 1 base and J by 7 bases. Per germline, CDR1 SGHAT and CDR2 FQNNGV. This CDR3 has 14 residues. CDR3 in amino acids: CASSLVRTSNEQFF. For the CDR3, the DNA is TGTGCCAGCAGCTTAGTTAGGACTAGTAATGAGCAGTTCTTC.

V is TRBV20-1 and J is TRBJ2-7; weak D call: TRBD2 (5 bases). Germline CDR1 DFQATT, CDR2 SNEGSKA (reference sequence). The CDR3 is made up of 14 amino acids. The V end was cut by 0 bases, the J end by 6 bases, with 15 bases between. CDR3 sequence: CSAREVRRRAEQYF. The DNA for the CDR3 is TGCAGTGCTAGAGAAGTGCGTCGGCGGGCCGAGCAGTACTTC.

This clonotype was detected ten times or more. J is TRBJ2-1 and V is TRBV28; 8 bases match TRBD2. CDR1 is MDHEN, CDR2 SYDVKM, per germline. The V and J ends lost 8 bases and 2 bases, in that order; junction bases with no gene match: 14. This CDR3 has 17 residues. The CDR3 sequence is CASRTARTSSAYNEQFF. DNA for the CDR3: TGTGCCAGCCGGACGGCGAGGACTAGCAGCGCCTACAATGAGCAGTTCTTC.

This clonotype was seen a few times. The chain employs TRBV7-3 and TRBJ2-2; TRBD1 aligns across 10 bases. CDR1 and CDR2 (germline): SGHTA, FQGTGA. CDR3 length: 15 amino acids. Trimming took 4 bases from V and 6 from J; bases not matched to a gene: 5. CDR3 region: CASSSPDRGSGELFF. The CDR3 nucleotides read TGTGCCAGCAGCTCCCCGGACAGGGGGTCCGGGGAGCTGTTTTTT.

This clonotype was detected many times. J is TRBJ2-3 and V is TRBV5-5; possibly TRBD2 for D (6 bases). The CDR3 consists of 15 residues. In germline, CDR1 is SGHKS, CDR2 YYEKEE (reference sequence). V was clipped by 0 bases and J by 4 bases, with 12 bases between them. CDR3 loop: CASSLVLLAPDTQYF. The CDR3 DNA reads TGTGCCAGCAGCTTGGTCCTCCTAGCGCCAGATACGCAGTATTTT.

This chain joins TRBV28 and TRBJ2-1, with 16 bases identical to TRBD2. The V and J ends lost 5 bases and 7 bases, in that order; junction bases with no gene match: 14. Germline V gene sequence: CDR1 MDHEN, CDR2 SYDVKM. CDR3 size: 19 residues. CDR3 region: CASSAVRGTSGRARNEQFF. The DNA of the CDR3 is TGTGCCAGCAGTGCGGTCAGAGGGACTAGCGGGAGGGCCCGTAATGAGCAGTTCTTC.

The table lists this clonotype with many counts. This chain connects TRBV12-3 or TRBV12-4 to TRBJ2-3; TRBD2 aligns across 15 bases. V lost 2 bases, J lost 3 bases, and 12 bases stayed unmatched. The CDR3 extends over 20 amino acids. DNA for the CDR3: TGTGCCAGCAGTTTACGGGGCCTAGAAGGACTAGCGGGAGGGACAGATACGCAGTATTTT. It encodes CASSLRGLEGLAGGTDTQYF.

The genes are TRBV5-5 and TRBJ1-1, with 7 bases lining up with TRBD1. With V trimmed by 0 bases and J by 5 bases, 10 bases remained unmatched. In germline, CDR1 is SGHKS, CDR2 YYEKEE (reference sequence). The CDR3 spans 16 residues. CDR3 residues: CASSLGRGGGVTEAFF. Here the CDR3 DNA reads TGTGCCAGCAGCTTGGGGAGGGGAGGGGGCGTTACTGAAGCTTTCTTT. Looking up the rest from reference TRBV5-5 and TRBJ1-1 gives the full variable domain: DAGVTQSPTHLIKTRGQQVTLRCSPISGHKSVSWYQQVLGQGPQFIFQYYEKEERGRGNFPDRFSARQFPNYSSELNVNALLLGDSALYLCASSLGRGGGVTEAFFGQGTRLTVV.

This clonotype was seen ten or more times. The chain has TRBV11-2 and TRBJ2-7; 9 bases match TRBD1. This CDR3 region has 15 residues. The junction had 11 bases not matched to a gene; V was cut back by 5 bases and J by 6 bases. Germline CDR1 SGHAT, CDR2 FQNNGV. This CDR3 reads CASSRIRDRVREQYF. CDR3 nucleotide sequence: TGTGCCAGCAGCCGTATCCGGGACAGGGTCCGCGAGCAGTACTTC.

This clonotype was recorded a few times. The chain employs TRBV7-2 and TRBJ1-6; D might be TRBD1 (6 bases). The CDR3 sequence is 14 residues long. V lost 5 bases, J lost 15 bases, and 20 bases lay in between. The V gene's germline CDR1 is SGHTA and CDR2 FQGNSA. The CDR3 region is CASSRRLTGVDLHF. For the CDR3, the DNA is TGTGCCAGCAGCCGAAGACTGACAGGAGTCGACCTCCACTTT.

This clonotype was seen a few times. The chain is built from TRBV20-1 and TRBJ2-7; D ambiguous. CDR3 length equals 13 residues. V lost 4 bases, J lost 2 bases, and 12 bases lay in between. Germline values: CDR1 DFQATT, CDR2 SNEGSKA (reference sequence). The CDR3 spells CSATRPHTYEQYF. The CDR3 coding sequence is TGCAGTGCTACGAGGCCTCATACCTACGAGCAGTACTTC.

This chain connects TRBV28 to TRBJ2-7, with TRBD1 matching over 8 bases. This CDR3 has 13 residues. CDR1 is MDHEN, CDR2 SYDVKM, per germline. The ends lost 6 bases at V and 4 bases at J; junction bases unmatched: 5. DNA for the CDR3: TGTGCCAGCAGAGACAGGGGCAGATACGAGCAGTACTTC. Translation: CASRDRGRYEQYF.

This clonotype came up many times. The rearrangement links TRBV13 to TRBJ1-2; 9 bases are a match to TRBD1. V gave up 0 bases and J gave up 6 bases; unmatched junction bases: 5. CDR1 is PRHDT and CDR2 is FYEKMQ in the germline V gene (reference sequence). This CDR3 contains 15 residues. CDR3 sequence reads: CASSLGQGAQDGYTF. CDR3 sequence (DNA): TGTGCCAGCAGCTTAGGACAGGGGGCGCAGGATGGCTACACCTTC.

This clonotype was detected only a few times. The V gene is TRBV20-1, the J gene TRBJ2-1; D unresolved. This CDR3 spans 14 amino acids. From germline, CDR1 is DFQATT and CDR2 SNEGSKA (reference sequence). V was trimmed by 3 bases and J by 8 bases, leaving 17 bases between them. CDR3 in DNA: TGCAGTGCTAGGCCCGATCGTGTTGCACATGAGCAGTTCTTC. The encoded protein is CSARPDRVAHEQFF.

This clonotype was observed at least ten times. The rearrangement uses TRBV7-2 and TRBJ2-7; D gene ambiguous. CDR3 size: 13 residues. The germline V and J ends were trimmed by 1 base and 3 bases, with 7 bases remaining between them. The germline V gene encodes CDR1 SGHTA and CDR2 FQGNSA. DNA for the CDR3: TGTGCCAGCAGCTTAGGCAGAAGCTACGAGCAGTACTTC. Translation: CASSLGRSYEQYF.